This TCR beta chain was found in a study of blood T cell repertoires in COVID-19. Across the study: PBMCs, B-cell-depleted T cells, or T cells provided the cDNA or gDNA that made up the material.

From germline, CDR1 is SGHRS and CDR2 YFSETQ. V was cut by 0 bases and J by 8 bases, with 11 bases left in between. CDR3 length: 13 amino acids. Repertoires were generated with immunoSEQ multiplex PCR, while TCRdb's copy carries only in-frame clones and drops some. The sample has around 160,000 clones; around four fifths are singletons. Sequenced material: peripheral blood. This receptor was obtained from a human donor in a cohort sampled during active COVID-19. The chain carries TRBV5-1 and TRBJ1-2; a weak D match, TRBD1 (6 bases). CDR3 sequence: CASSLDRAGGYTF. The CDR3 nucleotides read TGCGCCAGCAGCTTGGACAGGGCGGGCGGCTACACCTTC.